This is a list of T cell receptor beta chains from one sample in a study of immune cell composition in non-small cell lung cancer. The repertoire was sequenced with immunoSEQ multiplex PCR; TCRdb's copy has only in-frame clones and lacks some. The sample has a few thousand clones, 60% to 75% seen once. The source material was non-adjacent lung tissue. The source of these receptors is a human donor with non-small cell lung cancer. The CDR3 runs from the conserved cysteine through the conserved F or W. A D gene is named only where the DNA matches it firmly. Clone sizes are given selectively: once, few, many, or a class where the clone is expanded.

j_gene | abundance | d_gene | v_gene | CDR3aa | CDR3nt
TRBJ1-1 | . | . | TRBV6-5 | CASRSEVNTEAFF | TGTGCCAGCAGATCCGAGGTGAACACTGAAGCTTTCTTT
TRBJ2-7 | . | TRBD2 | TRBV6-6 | CASSLDSGTSYEQYF | TGTGCCAGCAGTCTCGATAGCGGGACCTCATACGAGCAGTACTTC
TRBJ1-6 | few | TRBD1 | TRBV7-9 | CASSFRTRTGGSPLHF | TGTGCCAGCAGCTTCCGAACCCGGACAGGGGGTTCACCCCTCCACTTT
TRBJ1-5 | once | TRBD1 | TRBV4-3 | CASSQDRTGRNQPQHF | TGCGCCAGCAGCCAAGATCGGACAGGCCGAAATCAGCCCCAGCATTTT
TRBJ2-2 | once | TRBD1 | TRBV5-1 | CASSRDGQANTGELFF | TGCGCCAGCAGCCGCGACGGACAGGCGAACACCGGGGAGCTGTTTTTT
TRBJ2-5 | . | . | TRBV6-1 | CASSEWGSQETQYF | TGTGCCAGCAGTGAATGGGGCAGCCAAGAGACCCAGTACTTC
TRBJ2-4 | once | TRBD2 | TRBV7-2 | CASSLAGRGWAKNIQYF | TGTGCCAGCAGCTTAGCGGGGAGGGGCTGGGCCAAAAACATTCAGTACTTC
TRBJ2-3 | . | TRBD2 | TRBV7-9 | CASRALAGGVTDTQYF | TGTGCCAGCAGAGCTTTAGCGGGGGGAGTGACAGATACGCAGTATTTT
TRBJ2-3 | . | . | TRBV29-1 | CSVAVQGGTDTQYF | TGCAGCGTTGCCGTGCAAGGGGGCACAGATACGCAGTATTTT
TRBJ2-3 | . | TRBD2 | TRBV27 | CASRLGLAGMNTQYF | TGTGCCAGCAGACTTGGACTAGCGGGGATGAATACGCAGTATTTT
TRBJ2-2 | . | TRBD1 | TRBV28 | CASSWTGGNTGELFF | TGTGCCAGCAGTTGGACAGGGGGGAACACCGGGGAGCTGTTTTTT
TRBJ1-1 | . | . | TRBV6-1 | CASSSAQGGTEAFF | TGTGCCAGCAGTTCTGCCCAGGGTGGTACTGAAGCTTTCTTT
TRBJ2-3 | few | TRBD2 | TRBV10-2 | CASMVGGADTQYF | TGCGCCAGCATGGTGGGGGGGGCAGATACGCAGTATTTT
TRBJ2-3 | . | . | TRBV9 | CASSVGQEGRTDTQYF | TGTGCCAGCAGCGTAGGCCAGGAGGGAAGGACAGATACGCAGTATTTT
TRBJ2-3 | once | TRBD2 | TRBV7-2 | CASSLAGLAVSTDTQYF | TGTGCCAGCAGCTTAGCGGGGCTAGCGGTTAGCACAGATACGCAGTATTTT
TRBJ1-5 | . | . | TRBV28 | CASSWGGQPQHF | TGTGCCAGCAGTTGGGGGGGTCAGCCCCAGCATTTT
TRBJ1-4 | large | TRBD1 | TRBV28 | CASRELSDRATNEKLFF | TGTGCCAGCAGAGAACTTTCGGACAGGGCCACTAATGAAAAACTGTTTTTT
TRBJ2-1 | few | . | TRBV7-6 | CASSLASGIQYNEQFF | TGTGCCAGCAGCTTAGCCTCCGGGATCCAATACAATGAGCAGTTCTTC
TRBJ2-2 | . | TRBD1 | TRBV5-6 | CASSPGTGNTGELFF | TGTGCCAGCAGCCCCGGGACAGGGAACACCGGGGAGCTGTTTTTT
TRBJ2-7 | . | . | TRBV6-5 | CASSYASGSYEQYF | TGTGCCAGCAGTTACGCCTCAGGGTCCTACGAGCAGTACTTC
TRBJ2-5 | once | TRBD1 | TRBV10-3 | CATLGQQQETQYF | TGTGCCACCCTGGGACAGCAACAAGAGACCCAGTACTTC
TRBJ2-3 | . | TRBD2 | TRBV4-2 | CASSQVGAGGADTQYF | TGTGCCAGCAGCCAAGTCGGAGCGGGGGGGGCAGATACGCAGTATTTT
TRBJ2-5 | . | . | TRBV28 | CASSPGMKETQYF | TGTGCCAGCAGCCCAGGGATGAAAGAGACCCAGTACTTC
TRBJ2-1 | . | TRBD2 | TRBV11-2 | CASSPVAGGQANEQFF | TGTGCCAGCAGTCCCGTAGCGGGGGGCCAGGCAAATGAGCAGTTCTTC
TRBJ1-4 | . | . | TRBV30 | CAWTHKTTNEKLFF | TGTGCCTGGACCCACAAGACAACTAATGAAAAACTGTTTTTT
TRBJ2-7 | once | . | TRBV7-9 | CASTTTGGNSYEQYF | TGTGCCAGCACCACCACAGGCGGGAACTCCTACGAGCAGTACTTC
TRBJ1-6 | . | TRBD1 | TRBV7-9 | CASSKTGGSGSPLHF | TGTGCCAGCAGCAAAACAGGGGGCTCGGGGTCACCCCTCCACTTT
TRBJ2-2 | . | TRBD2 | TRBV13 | CASSPKRGNTGELFF | TGTGCCAGCAGCCCTAAGCGGGGGAACACCGGGGAGCTGTTTTTT
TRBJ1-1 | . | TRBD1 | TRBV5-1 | CASSATGRNTEAFF | TGCGCCAGCAGCGCGACAGGGAGGAACACTGAAGCTTTCTTT
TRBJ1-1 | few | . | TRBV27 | CASSWTGDTEAFF | TGTGCCAGCAGTTGGACGGGGGACACTGAAGCTTTCTTT
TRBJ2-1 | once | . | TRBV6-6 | CATGFPGSFNEQFF | TGTGCCACCGGGTTCCCTGGAAGCTTCAATGAGCAGTTCTTC
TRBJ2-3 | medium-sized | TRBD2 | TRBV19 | CASRLAATTDTQYF | TGTGCCAGTCGACTAGCGGCTACCACAGATACGCAGTATTTT
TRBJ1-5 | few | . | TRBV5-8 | CASSIGQSSNQPQHF | TGTGCCAGCAGCATTGGCCAGTCTAGCAATCAGCCCCAGCATTTT
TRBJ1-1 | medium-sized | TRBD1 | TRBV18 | CASSLDRIDTNTEAFF | TGTGCCAGCTCACTGGACAGGATTGACACGAACACTGAAGCTTTCTTT
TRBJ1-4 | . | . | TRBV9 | CASSPGTANEKLFF | TGTGCCAGCAGCCCGGGAACAGCAAATGAAAAACTGTTTTTT
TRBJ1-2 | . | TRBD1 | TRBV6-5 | CASSSDQGAEGYTF | TGTGCCAGCAGTTCAGACCAGGGGGCAGAGGGCTACACCTTC
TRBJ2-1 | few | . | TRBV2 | CASSDSTGYNEQFF | TGTGCCAGCAGTGATTCTACCGGGTACAATGAGCAGTTCTTC
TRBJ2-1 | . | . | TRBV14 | CASSRLGYTEQFF | TGTGCCAGCAGCCGGCTAGGTTATACTGAGCAGTTCTTC
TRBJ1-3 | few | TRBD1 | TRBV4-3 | CASSQDYRGTTDTIYF | TGCGCCAGCAGCCAAGACTACAGGGGGACGACGGACACCATATATTTT
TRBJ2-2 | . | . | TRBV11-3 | CASSNAGYRTGELFF | TGTGCCAGCAGCAATGCAGGGTATAGGACCGGGGAGCTGTTTTTT
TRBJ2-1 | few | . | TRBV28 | CASSADSLSYNEQFF | TGTGCCAGCAGTGCCGACAGCCTCTCCTACAATGAGCAGTTCTTC